This entry features one T cell receptor (beta chain) sequence. Its antigen is unknown. Nothing much larger sits one base from this clone, and base qualities are not available. The data originate from a study of graft-versus-host responses after intestinal transplantation (dated by TCRdb to about 2021). Notes on the research overall: Multivisceral, liver-intestinal, or isolated intestinal transplants were received by the recipients. A cohort of roughly 25 intestinal transplant recipients, including one retransplant, was enrolled, and a few patients lacking pretransplant specimens were excluded. Every recipient was given anti-thymocyte globulin induction, then maintenance tacrolimus and steroids for two to three years. Alloreactive clones were identified by sequencing pre-transplant mixed lymphocyte reaction products and comparing them with unstimulated pre-transplant donor and recipient T cells. Samples from a few later patients were sequenced in-house on an Illumina MiSeq with MiXCR processing rather than by the commercial service. Donor T cell macrochimerism was defined as a peak of at least 4% donor T cells among recipient peripheral blood mononuclear cells. After intestinal transplantation, graft-versus-host and host-versus-graft alloreactive T cell clones in the graft, circulation and bone marrow were tracked using bulk TCR-beta CDR3 sequencing.

General study outcomes and caveats: Early after transplant, peak levels of circulating GvH clones were found to be associated with declines in HvG clones. Conclusions were limited by the relatively low number and heterogeneity of intestinal transplant patients. GvH clones turned up in recipient bone marrow, with some appearing earlier in ileal mucosa or blood, a pattern consistent with an intestinal mucosal origin. In patients with donor T cell macrochimerism, the allografts had high GvH to HvG T cell clonal ratios.

The library relied on the immunoSEQ multiplex PCR assay. For most patients, high-throughput TCR-beta CDR3 sequencing of genomic DNA was performed by Adaptive Biotechnologies. The original methods were these. Adaptive's ImmunoSEQ software supplied the TCR sequencing data for around 19 patients, while MiXCR and VDJtools were used to process a few other patients. CDR3 nucleotide sequences shared between donor and recipient were removed because the origin of such sequences could not be assigned. To be classed as alloreactive, a clone needed at least 2-fold expansion over unstimulated cells and a minimum CFSE-low frequency of 0.002% (template counts) or 0.001% (read counts). Mappable clones were those detected in sequenced pre-transplant spleen, lymph node, or MLR CFSE-low populations of the donor or recipient. The cumulative frequency of alloreactive clones was calculated as a percentage of all sequences, weighted by copy number. TCRdb stores this immuneACCESS table with in-frame sequences only. Part of the clones is absent; in the studies checked, under half of the shortfall reflects unresolved V genes, and no reason is known for the rest. Clonal size and the V and J genes are those of that table, whereas D and trimming came from the DNA. Across this sample there are about 40,000 clones, with roughly nine tenths seen only once. 2% to 2.5% of the sample goes to the ten largest clones.

Blood samples were collected up to 4 times in the first month after transplant and then at least monthly when available. For this chain, trimming is 2 bases at the V end and 5 bases at the J end, and the number of junction bases without a gene match is 4. The CDR3 spans 14 residues, from the cysteine through the phenylalanine. CDR3 DNA is the only sequence kept; it has 42 bases, read in frame from the first base. CDR1 MNHEY and CDR2 SVGAGI were looked up in the germline V gene. The sequencing used PBMCs, collected approximately 320 days after intestinal transplant. This TCR came from a human patient who received an intestinal transplant, so some T cells may come from the graft donor. In this chain, TRBV6-5 is recombined with TRBJ2-5, with 8 middle bases fitting TRBD1. The DNA sequence reads TGTGCCAGCAGTTACGGGACAGGATTGGAGACCCAGTACTTC. Its protein product is CASSYGTGLETQYF.